This T cell receptor (beta chain) was recovered during a study of human T cells and chemical hapten exposure. Background on the study: Throughout a study of 20 to 30 weeks, patients underwent weekly scalp administration of diphenylcyclopropenone doses. Study-wide points: Among TCRs, those above 1 in 1000 frequency were unaffected by DPC sensitization. Patch test score was positively correlated with the counts of TCRs that had expanded at PT1.

TCRdb reprocessed the RACE reads via MiXCR and lists one record per CDR3 protein. The table lists 80,000 to 100,000 distinct CDR3 sequences, 11% of them singletons. Time point indicated: pre-sensitization, week 0. Treatment of the sample: therapeutic diphenylcyclopropenone sensitization with weekly scalp DPC. Each donor was an alopecia patient between 18 and 70 years of age who qualified for DPC. This clonotype came up a few times. Its antigen remains unidentified. Per the germline V gene, CDR1 is SNHLY and CDR2 is FYNNEI. V dropped 7 bases and J dropped 10 bases, with 17 bases sitting between them. The CDR3 is 13 amino acids.

The chain is built from TRBV2 and TRBJ2-1; possibly TRBD1 or TRBD2 for D (6 bases each). This TCR was recovered from a woman in her sixties with alopecia areata. Some clones in this sample may be carry-over from other donors' samples. Source: whole blood, taken in connection with sensitization to the hapten diphenylcyclopropenone (DPC). CDR3 bases: TGTGCCAGCACCGGGGGCTCCTCCGGCGAGCAGTTCTTC. It translates to CASTGGSSGEQFF.